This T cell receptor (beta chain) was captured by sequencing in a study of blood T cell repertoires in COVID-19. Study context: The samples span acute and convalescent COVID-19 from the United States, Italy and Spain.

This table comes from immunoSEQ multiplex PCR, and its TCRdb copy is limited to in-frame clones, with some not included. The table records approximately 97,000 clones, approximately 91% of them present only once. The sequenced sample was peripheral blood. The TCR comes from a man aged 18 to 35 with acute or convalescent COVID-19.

CDR3 DNA sequence: TGTGCCAGCAGTTCCTTGAGCGATCTCTATGGCTACACCTTC. Residues: CASSSLSDLYGYTF. The chain joins TRBV2 to TRBJ1-2, with unresolved D. V was pared by 5 bases and J by 4 bases, with 14 bases between. The germline V gene encodes CDR1 SNHLY and CDR2 FYNNEI. CDR3 size: 14 residues.